This T cell receptor beta chain is from a study of cytomegalovirus exposure and HLA in healthy donors. There are 15 residues in the CDR3. V was pared by 1 base and J by 2 bases, with 13 bases between. In germline, CDR1 is SGHKS, CDR2 YYEKEE (reference sequence). The PCR employed 60 Vbeta primers together with 13 Jbeta primers. The table came from immunoSEQ multiplex PCR; TCRdb's copy has only in-frame clones and leaves some out. The sample consists of more than 95,000 clones, around 85% of them appearing once. The chain joins TRBV5-5 to TRBJ2-7, with TRBD1 as a possible D gene (6 bases). The sequenced sample consisted of PBMCs. This receptor was obtained from a young man in good health and CMV-seropositive. The CDR3: CASSLRRQGPYEQYF. The DNA for the CDR3 is TGTGCCAGCAGCTTGCGGCGGCAGGGGCCCTACGAGCAGTACTTC.